Following are 9 T cell receptor beta chains from one sample sequenced in a study of T and B cells in COVID-19 patients. TRB was amplified from approximately 250-480 ng of blood genomic DNA. TRB rearrangements were amplified by multiplex PCR with BIOMED2 TRB-A/B primers. TCRdb fed the multiplex PCR reads into MiXCR, producing one record per CDR3 protein. This table holds 7,500 to 8,000 distinct CDR3 sequences, around 28% found once. The specimen was blood. The receptors originated from a human donor with active COVID-19.

This chain joins TRBV20-1 and TRBJ2-1; 10 bases align to TRBD2. The CDR3 length is 15 residues. The trim removed 4 bases at V and 10 bases at J, leaving 13 bases unmatched. From germline, CDR1 is DFQATT and CDR2 SNEGSKA (reference sequence). CDR3 loop: CSATDGSGGAREQFF. For the CDR3, the DNA is TGCAGTGCTACGGACGGGAGCGGGGGGGCCCGGGAGCAGTTCTTC.

This clonotype was counted at least ten times. The chain uses TRBV10-3 and TRBJ2-7; 9 bases agree with TRBD2. The germline V gene encodes CDR1 ENHRY and CDR2 SYGVKD. This CDR3 is built from 15 residues. Losses at the gene ends were 0 bases for V and 2 bases for J; bases not matched to a gene: 2. In nucleotides, the CDR3 is TGTGCCATCAGTGAGTCTAGCGGGGGAACCTACGAGCAGTACTTC. Encoded protein: CAISESSGGTYEQYF.

This clonotype was seen a handful of times. The J gene is TRBJ1-1, the V gene TRBV6-1; D gene ambiguous. Looked up from germline, CDR1 is MNHNS and CDR2 is SASEGT. The CDR3 runs 12 residues. Trimming cost V 9 bases and J 14 bases, with 22 bases left between them. The CDR3 reads CASSLLGPARFF. For the CDR3, the DNA is TGTGCCAGTTCCCTCCTGGGCCCCGCCCGATTCTTT.

The gene calls are TRBV20-1 and TRBJ2-7; D unresolved. Trimming took 3 bases from V and 3 from J, leaving 12 bases between them. The V gene's germline CDR1 is DFQATT and CDR2 SNEGSKA (reference sequence). This CDR3 has 13 amino acids. The CDR3 is CSARGQNFYEQYF. The CDR3, as DNA: TGCAGTGCTAGGGGCCAGAACTTCTACGAGCAGTACTTC.

The chain links TRBV6-5 to TRBJ1-3; D is undetermined. Germline CDR1 and CDR2: MNHEY and SVGAGI. The CDR3 contains 15 residues. Trimming stripped 5 bases from V and 3 bases from J, with 14 bases between. Written as DNA, the CDR3 is TGTGCCAGCAGTGGCAACACCGTCTTTGGAAACACCATATATTTT. Translation gives CASSGNTVFGNTIYF.

In this sample, this clonotype turned up many times. This chain connects TRBV6-5 to TRBJ2-5; D possibly corresponds to TRBD1 (6 bases). The CDR3 is 14 residues long. Between the trimmed V and J ends, which lost 0 bases and 5 bases, there was a span of 10 bases. Germline-derived CDR1 and CDR2 are MNHEY and SVGAGI. This chain's CDR3 is CASSYSGGAETQYF. The CDR3 DNA follows: TGTGCCAGCAGTTACTCTGGGGGCGCGGAGACCCAGTACTTC.

About this clonotype itself: Compared with germline, one end of the junction differs, possibly owing to a read error. CDR3 residues: CASSFGGGSRVDEQFF. CDR3 DNA: TGCGCCAGCAGCTTTGGGGGTGGCAGCCGGGTCGATGAGCAGTTCTTC. The rearrangement links TRBV5-6 to TRBJ2-1; D could derive from TRBD1 or TRBD2 (5 bases each). This CDR3 has 16 residues. Germline CDR1 is SGHDT and CDR2 is YYEEEE.

This sequence joins TRBV7-2 and TRBJ1-3; D not certain. The CDR3 runs 14 residues. CDR1 SGHTA and CDR2 FQGNSA come from the germline V gene. The germline V and J ends were trimmed by 1 base and 2 bases, with 6 bases remaining between them. The CDR3 nucleotides are TGTGCCAGCAGCTTAGGGGGAGCTGGAAACACCATATATTTT. Residues: CASSLGGAGNTIYF.

This clonotype counts as medium-sized. J is TRBJ2-1 and V is TRBV6-1; D gene ambiguous. CDR1 is MNHNS, CDR2 SASEGT, per germline. The CDR3 has 11 residues. Trimming took off 8 bases at V and 10 bases at J, with 12 bases between the two ends. The CDR3 loop is CASGRLEEQFF. CDR3 nucleotide sequence: TGTGCCAGCGGCCGGCTGGAAGAGCAGTTCTTC.